Shown below are 30 T cell receptor beta chains from a single sample sequenced in a study of shared clonotypes between healthy human individuals. Terminally differentiated effector memory CD45RA+ cells were left out of the naive CD8 fraction, which was CD45RO-negative and positively selected for CCR7. Method: immunoSEQ multiplex PCR; TCRdb's copy keeps in-frame clones and lacks some. Of about 580,000 clones listed, roughly 98% are singletons. Sequences were obtained from naive CD8+ T cells sorted from blood. These receptors came from a man aged 25-40 years in good health.

The chain is built from TRBV9 and TRBJ2-1; 9 bases are shared with TRBD1. CDR1 SGDLS and CDR2 YYNGEE come from the germline V gene. The V and J ends lost 4 bases and 5 bases, in that order; junction bases with no gene match: 7. The CDR3 sequence is 15 residues long. In DNA, the CDR3 is TGTGCCAGCAGCCGCGGGACAGGGATCAACAATGAGCAGTTCTTC. Translated, it gives CASSRGTGINNEQFF.

This rearrangement joins TRBV5-5 to TRBJ2-5; 9 nucleotides match TRBD1. The trim removed 3 bases at V and 5 bases at J, leaving 5 bases unmatched. The length of the CDR3 is 14 residues. Germline CDR1 is SGHKS and CDR2 is YYEKEE (reference sequence). DNA of the CDR3: TGTGCCAGCAGCTCGGACAGGGGCAGGGAGACCCAGTACTTC. Residues: CASSSDRGRETQYF.

The chain combines TRBV9 with TRBJ2-1; 7 positions match TRBD1. Germline lookup yields CDR1 SGDLS and CDR2 YYNGEE. This CDR3 contains 13 residues. Germline trimming cut 2 bases from V and 5 bases from J; bases unmatched to any gene: 1. Here the CDR3 DNA reads TGTGCCAGCAGCGTCACAGGGGACAATGAGCAGTTCTTC. Translation gives CASSVTGDNEQFF.

J is TRBJ2-7 and V is TRBV7-9; TRBD2 might be the D (6 bases). The CDR3 runs to 17 residues. Trimming took off 4 bases at V and 0 bases at J, with 19 bases between the two ends. Germline V lookup: CDR1 SEHNR, CDR2 FQNEAQ (reference sequence). CDR3 loop: CASSSYLAGRSSYEQYF. Written as DNA, the CDR3 is TGTGCCAGCAGCTCATACCTGGCGGGACGGAGCTCCTACGAGCAGTACTTC.

The sample holds one count of this clone. In the same sample, other DNA sequences code for this CDR3. The rearrangement uses TRBV27 and TRBJ2-7, with 9 bases aligning to TRBD1. Germline assignment: CDR1 MNHEY and CDR2 SMNVEV (reference sequence). The junction had 7 bases not matched to a gene; V was cut back by 6 bases and J by 4 bases. The CDR3 covers 14 residues. The CDR3 DNA follows: TGTGCCAGCAGCCCCGGGACAGGGAAATACGAGCAGTACTTC. Translated, it gives CASSPGTGKYEQYF.

In this sample, this clone turned up once. V is TRBV29-1 and J is TRBJ2-1; 7 bases fit TRBD2. The ends lost 7 bases at V and 7 bases at J; junction bases unmatched: 22. Germline V gene sequence: CDR1 SQVTM, CDR2 ANQGSEA. This CDR3 spans 17 amino acids. The chain's CDR3 is CSGRVPDLGGSRNEQFF. Here the CDR3 DNA reads TGCAGCGGCCGGGTCCCGGACCTGGGAGGGTCTCGGAATGAGCAGTTCTTC.

This rearrangement joins TRBV29-1 to TRBJ2-3; 12 bases fit TRBD1. CDR3 size: 16 residues. The germline V gene encodes CDR1 SQVTM and CDR2 ANQGSEA. J gave up 2 bases and V 6 bases, and 9 bases lay outside the gene matches. The CDR3 loop reads CSVLEGTGGVTDTQYF. CDR3 DNA: TGCAGCGTCCTGGAAGGGACAGGGGGCGTCACAGATACGCAGTATTTT.

The chain joins TRBV4-3 to TRBJ2-1, with 9 bases aligning to TRBD2. Germline V lookup: CDR1 LGHNA, CDR2 YSLEER. Trimming at V came to 8 bases and at J to 3 bases, leaving 2 bases not matched to a gene. The CDR3 totals 13 residues. The CDR3 loop is CASGRGGYNEQFF. DNA of the CDR3: TGCGCCAGCGGGCGGGGGGGCTACAATGAGCAGTTCTTC.

J is TRBJ2-1 and V is TRBV25-1, with a weak D call TRBD1 (6 bases). Germline assignment: CDR1 MGHDK and CDR2 SYGVNS. Trimming removed 2 bases from V and 8 bases from J, with 16 bases in between. This CDR3 is built from 15 residues. CDR3: CASSETGTPRDEQFF. CDR3 DNA sequence: TGTGCCAGCAGTGAAACAGGGACCCCTAGGGATGAGCAGTTCTTC.

The chain joins TRBV11-2 to TRBJ2-1, with 9 bases aligning to TRBD2. The J segment lost 3 bases and the V segment lost 4 bases, leaving 4 bases of the junction unmatched. This CDR3 contains 15 residues. Per the germline V gene, CDR1 is SGHAT and CDR2 is FQNNGV. CDR3 nucleotide sequence: TGTGCCAGCAGCTCCACTAGCGGGTTCTACAATGAGCAGTTCTTC. This translates into CASSSTSGFYNEQFF.

The chain employs TRBV7-8 and TRBJ2-1, with D unresolved. CDR1 is SGHVS, CDR2 FQNEAQ, per germline. The CDR3 loop spans 15 amino acids. Trimming took off 5 bases at V and 2 bases at J, with 13 bases between the two ends. The CDR3 reads CASSLEVITYNEQFF. CDR3 coding DNA: TGTGCCAGCAGCCTCGAGGTCATCACCTACAATGAGCAGTTCTTC.

The chain links TRBV23-1 to TRBJ2-7, with a possible D match to TRBD1 (6 bases). TRBV23-1 is known as an ORF, though its function is uncertain. Trimming took off 4 bases at V and 2 bases at J, with 12 bases between the two ends. This CDR3 has 14 amino acids. The CDR3 protein is CASSPNRVPYEQYF. The CDR3 DNA sequence: TGCGCCAGCAGTCCTAACAGGGTCCCCTACGAGCAGTACTTC.

The chain combines TRBV9 with TRBJ2-7; 8 nucleotides agree with TRBD2. Germline V gene lookup returns CDR1 SGDLS and CDR2 YYNGEE. V dropped 4 bases and J dropped 2; count of bases not matched to a gene: 5. This CDR3 comprises 14 residues. DNA for the CDR3: TGTGCCAGCAGCCCAGCGGGAGACCCCTACGAGCAGTACTTC. Translation: CASSPAGDPYEQYF.

The rearrangement links TRBV5-1 to TRBJ2-1; D possibly matches TRBD1 or TRBD2 (5 bases each). Trimming pared 6 bases from V and 9 bases from J, leaving 10 bases between. Germline assignment: CDR1 SGHRS and CDR2 YFSETQ. The CDR3 is 11 residues long. Here the CDR3 DNA reads TGCGCCAGCACACCAGGGAGTGAGCAGTTCTTC. Translated: CASTPGSEQFF.

This sequence joins TRBV28 and TRBJ1-3; no clear D gene. V shed 7 bases and J shed 4 bases, with 11 bases lying between them. The CDR3 contains 13 residues. Germline V lookup: CDR1 MDHEN, CDR2 SYDVKM. The CDR3 bases are TGTGCCAGCACCGGGAAGGCGGGAAACACCATATATTTT. It yields the protein CASTGKAGNTIYF.

The chain uses TRBV2 and TRBJ2-7; no firm D call. Germline values: CDR1 SNHLY, CDR2 FYNNEI. Trimming took 8 bases from V and 0 from J, leaving 8 bases between them. The CDR3 contains 12 residues. The CDR3 DNA reads as TGTGCCAGCTTAAGGAACTCCTACGAGCAGTACTTC. Its translation is CASLRNSYEQYF.

This clone was counted a single time. The rearrangement uses TRBV29-1 and TRBJ1-2, with D perhaps TRBD1 (6 bases). V gave up 5 bases and J gave up 3 bases, with 10 bases separating them. CDR1 SQVTM and CDR2 ANQGSEA come from the germline V gene. This CDR3 contains 12 residues. The CDR3 region is CSVIGQYYGYTF. In DNA form, the CDR3 reads TGCAGCGTTATAGGACAGTACTATGGCTACACCTTC.

CDR3 bases: TGTGCCAGCAGTTGGGGGGGGAAGGGCAATCAGCCCCAGCATTTT. Translating it yields CASSWGGKGNQPQHF. The V call is TRBV27, the J call TRBJ1-5; a weak D match, TRBD1 (5 bases). The germline V gene encodes CDR1 MNHEY and CDR2 SMNVEV (reference sequence). The CDR3 consists of 15 residues. V dropped 4 bases and J dropped 2 bases, with 12 bases sitting between them.

The rearrangement uses TRBV29-1 and TRBJ2-7; 13 nucleotides match TRBD2. The CDR3 is 14 residues long. The V gene's germline CDR1 is SQVTM and CDR2 ANQGSEA. V shed 5 bases and J 3 bases; nucleotides not matched to a gene: 4. The CDR3 DNA follows: TGCAGCGTTCGCGGACTAGCGGGGGACTACGAGCAGTACTTC. It translates to CSVRGLAGDYEQYF.

The chain uses TRBV29-1 and TRBJ2-7; 8 nucleotides line up with TRBD2. J was trimmed by 2 bases and V by 1 base; bases with no gene match: 16. Germline V gene data show CDR1 as SQVTM and CDR2 as ANQGSEA. The CDR3 contains 18 residues. The DNA of the CDR3 is TGCAGCGTTGAAGTGGGTGGTAGCGGGAAAGACAATACCTACGAGCAGTACTTC. Its translation is CSVEVGGSGKDNTYEQYF.

V and J are TRBV11-2 and TRBJ2-5; D unclear. Germline CDR1 and CDR2: SGHAT and FQNNGV. Trimming removed 4 bases from V and 10 bases from J, with 16 bases in between. CDR3 length equals 13 residues. In DNA, the CDR3 is TGTGCCAGCAGCTCCCTCCCTCACAAGGGCCAGTACTTC. This codes for CASSSLPHKGQYF.

In this sample, this clone turned up once. The chain has TRBV10-3 and TRBJ1-1, with D unresolved. V gave up 10 bases and J gave up 0 bases, with 9 bases separating them. This CDR3 contains 12 residues. The germline V gene has CDR1 ENHRY and CDR2 SYGVKD. CDR3 residues: CASTSVNTEAFF. The DNA for the CDR3 is TGTGCCAGCACCTCAGTGAACACTGAAGCTTTCTTT.

This clone was seen just once. The chain has TRBV7-9 and TRBJ2-1; TRBD2 matches 9 bases. The germline V gene encodes CDR1 SEHNR and CDR2 FQNEAQ (reference sequence). Unmatched junction bases numbered 14, after V lost 5 bases and J lost 0 bases. The CDR3 covers 19 residues. The chain's CDR3 is CASSPRTSAGPGSYNEQFF. CDR3 bases: TGTGCCAGCAGCCCCCGGACTAGCGCCGGTCCGGGCTCCTACAATGAGCAGTTCTTC.

This chain connects TRBV27 to TRBJ1-5; maybe TRBD1 (6 bases). The germline CDR1 and CDR2 sequences are MNHEY and SMNVEV (reference sequence). Trimming left V 7 bases short and J 0 bases short, with 13 bases between. This CDR3 is 15 amino acids long. CDR3 bases: TGTGCCAGCAAGAGAGGGACACTTAGCAATCAGCCCCAGCATTTT. Protein product: CASKRGTLSNQPQHF.

V and J are TRBV15 and TRBJ2-7; 7 positions match TRBD2. V trimming: 3 bases; J trimming: 5 bases; junction bases outside the gene matches: 7. This CDR3 has 14 amino acids. CDR1 LNHNV and CDR2 YYDKDF come from the germline V gene (reference sequence). For the CDR3, the DNA is TGTGCCACCAGCAGTAGCGGGCCTTATGACGAGCAGTACTTC. This encodes CATSSSGPYDEQYF.

This chain connects TRBV6-5 to TRBJ2-7, with 9 positions matching TRBD1. Germline V gene sequence: CDR1 MNHEY, CDR2 SVGAGI. CDR3 length equals 13 residues. V lost 7 bases, J lost 5 bases, and 6 bases stayed unmatched. The CDR3 nucleotides are TGTGCCAGCAACGGGGGACAGGGCCACGAGCAGTACTTC. Its translation is CASNGGQGHEQYF.

This sequence joins TRBV29-1 and TRBJ2-2; no clear D gene. This CDR3 comprises 12 residues. Germline-derived CDR1 and CDR2 are SQVTM and ANQGSEA. V shed 4 bases and J shed 5 bases, with 8 bases lying between them. In nucleotides, the CDR3 is TGCAGCGTTGTGGATGGGACCGGGGAGCTGTTTTTT. It specifies CSVVDGTGELFF.

This clone has only one observation. The chain links TRBV6-5 to TRBJ2-1; D might be TRBD1 or TRBD2, each matching 5 bases. V lost 2 bases and J 4 bases, leaving 15 bases between the germline ends. Germline V gene data show CDR1 as MNHEY and CDR2 as SVGAGI. The CDR3 length is 16 residues. CDR3 sequence reads: CASSYGIWGGYNEQFF. Written as DNA, the CDR3 is TGTGCCAGCAGTTACGGGATTTGGGGCGGGTACAATGAGCAGTTCTTC.

This chain links TRBV28 with TRBJ2-2, with D possibly matching TRBD1 (6 bases). Trimming cost V 1 base and J 0 bases, with 12 bases left between them. The CDR3 runs 17 residues. Germline CDR1 is MDHEN and CDR2 is SYDVKM. CDR3 protein: CASSLFADRPNTGELFF. The DNA for the CDR3 is TGTGCCAGCAGTTTATTCGCGGACAGACCGAACACCGGGGAGCTGTTTTTT.

This chain uses TRBV5-4 with TRBJ1-1, with a possible D match to TRBD1 (5 bases). CDR1 is SGHNT and CDR2 is YYREEE in the germline V gene (reference sequence). This CDR3 has 13 amino acids. V lost 0 bases and J lost 5, with 8 bases in between. In DNA form, the CDR3 reads TGTGCCAGCAGCTTGGCAGGGCAGACTGAAGCTTTCTTT. It is translated as CASSLAGQTEAFF.